Following are 8 T cell receptor beta chains from one sample sequenced in a study of control samples from healthy donors and cancer patients. Only in-frame clones appear in the TCRdb table, and some are missing; sequencing was by immunoSEQ multiplex PCR. The sample lists around 150,000 clones; roughly 94% were seen once. Sequenced sample: PBMCs. These receptors all come from a man in his sixties with colorectal cancer.

The chain uses TRBV19 and TRBJ2-1; D is ambiguous. V was cut by 5 bases and J by 8 bases, with 16 bases left in between. Germline assignment: CDR1 LNHDA and CDR2 SQIVND (reference sequence). This CDR3 is built from 14 residues. In DNA form, the CDR3 reads TGTGCCAGTAGTGACCCCGGACCCGGCGATGAGCAGTTCTTC. Encoded protein: CASSDPGPGDEQFF.

CDR3 sequence: CSMAVRTDTQYF. The CDR3 DNA sequence: TGCAGCATGGCGGTACGCACAGATACGCAGTATTTT. The genes are TRBV29-1 and TRBJ2-3; no clear D. CDR1 is SQVTM, CDR2 ANQGSEA, per germline. The CDR3 length is 12 residues. The V and J ends lost 8 bases and 1 base respectively, with 10 bases between them.

In its sample, this clone was seen once. The chain uses TRBV24-1 and TRBJ1-2; tentative D call: TRBD1 (5 bases). Germline lookup yields CDR1 KGHDR and CDR2 SFDVKD. V was cut by 2 bases and J by 2 bases, with 5 bases left in between. The CDR3 loop spans 13 amino acids. The chain's CDR3 is CATSDSGNYGYTF. The CDR3 DNA sequence: TGTGCCACCAGTGATTCAGGGAACTATGGCTACACCTTC.

This clone was seen once. The chain combines TRBV10-3 with TRBJ1-1; D might be TRBD1 (5 bases). This CDR3 spans 13 amino acids. The V gene lost 10 bases and the J gene lost 6 bases, with 18 bases spanning the gap. Per the germline V gene, CDR1 is ENHRY and CDR2 is SYGVKD. DNA for the CDR3: TGTGCCACCCGGGACCACCCGGGCCCTGAAGCTTTCTTT. Its translation: CATRDHPGPEAFF.

This rearrangement joins TRBV6-5 to TRBJ1-5, with a possible D match to TRBD1 (5 bases). V was cut by 3 bases and J by 9 bases, with 12 bases left in between. CDR1 is MNHEY and CDR2 is SVGAGI in the germline V gene. CDR3 length: 13 residues. This CDR3 reads CASSYGAGMPQHF. The CDR3 DNA reads TGTGCCAGCAGTTATGGGGCCGGGATGCCCCAGCATTTT.

The chain has TRBV30 and TRBJ1-1, with D possibly matching TRBD1 (6 bases). This CDR3 is 14 amino acids long. The germline gives CDR1 GTSNPN, CDR2 SVGIG (reference sequence). Trimming pared 5 bases from V and 4 bases from J, leaving 17 bases between. In DNA, the CDR3 is TGTGCCTGGGCCTGGTCAGGGGCGGGCACTGAAGCTTTCTTT. As protein: CAWAWSGAGTEAFF.

The chain combines TRBV6-5 with TRBJ1-1; 10 bases map to TRBD1. The CDR3 covers 15 residues. Germline CDR1 and CDR2: MNHEY and SVGAGI. The V segment lost 4 bases and the J segment 5 bases; nucleotides outside the gene matches: 7. The CDR3 nucleotides are TGTGCCAGCAGTTCCCGGGACAGGGGTCTTACTGAAGCTTTCTTT. The encoded protein is CASSSRDRGLTEAFF.

The V and J genes are TRBV6-5 and TRBJ2-5, with D uncertain. The CDR3 length is 15 residues. V lost 4 bases, J lost 5 bases, and 17 bases lay in between. Per germline, CDR1 MNHEY and CDR2 SVGAGI. For the CDR3, the DNA is TGTGCCAGCAGTTCACAACAGAGCCCTATGGAGACCCAGTACTTC. It encodes CASSSQQSPMETQYF.